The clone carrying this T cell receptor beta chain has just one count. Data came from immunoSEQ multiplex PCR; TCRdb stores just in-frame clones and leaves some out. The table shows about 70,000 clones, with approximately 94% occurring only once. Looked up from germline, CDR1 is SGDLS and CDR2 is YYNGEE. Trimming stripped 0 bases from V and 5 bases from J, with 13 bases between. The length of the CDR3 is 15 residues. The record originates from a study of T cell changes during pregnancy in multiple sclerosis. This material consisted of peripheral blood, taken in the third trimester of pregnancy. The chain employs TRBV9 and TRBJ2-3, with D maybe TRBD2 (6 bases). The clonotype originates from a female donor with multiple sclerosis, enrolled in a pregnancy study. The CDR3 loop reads CASSVVARGLDTQYF. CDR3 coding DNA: TGTGCCAGCAGCGTAGTGGCGCGGGGCCTAGATACGCAGTATTTT.